These 13 T cell receptor beta chains were all obtained from the same sample, sequenced in a study of neoadjuvant anti-PD-1 for oral cavity cancer. The data were produced by immunoSEQ multiplex PCR, yet TCRdb's version contains in-frame clones alone and is incomplete. The table has 16,000 or so clones, approximately 64% seen once. The material was PBMCs, obtained before nivolumab (anti-PD-1) treatment. All receptors derive from a person aged 35 to 85 with oral cavity squamous cell carcinoma.

This clone was observed a handful of times. This chain connects TRBV28 to TRBJ2-2, with TRBD2 identical over 11 bases. V was clipped by 3 bases and J by 2 bases; unmatched bases: 14. The CDR3 contains 20 residues. In germline, CDR1 is MDHEN, CDR2 SYDVKM. CDR3 bases: TGTGCCAGCAGTTTCTCCCTAGCGGGAGGACTCAACTTAAACACCGGGGAGCTGTTTTTT. Protein sequence: CASSFSLAGGLNLNTGELFF.

The chain couples TRBV10-3 to TRBJ1-5; no clear D gene. Germline assignment: CDR1 ENHRY and CDR2 SYGVKD. V was cut by 4 bases and J by 3 bases, with 7 bases left in between. The CDR3 consists of 13 residues. CDR3 sequence (DNA): TGTGCCATCAGTGCTACGGACAATCAGCCCCAGCATTTT. Translation gives CAISATDNQPQHF.

This clone was counted between two and nine times. This chain uses TRBV18 with TRBJ2-5; the D gene is possibly TRBD1 (6 bases). Germline CDR1 KGHSH, CDR2 LQKENI. Deletions cut 6 bases from V and 1 base from J, with 12 bases between. This CDR3 has 14 amino acids. The CDR3 region is CASSLTGLQETQYF. The CDR3 DNA reads as TGTGCCAGCTCCCTTACAGGGCTCCAAGAGACCCAGTACTTC.

V usage is TRBV5-4 and J usage is TRBJ2-3; 9 bases match TRBD2. Germline V gives CDR1 SGHNT, CDR2 YYREEE (reference sequence). CDR3 length: 16 amino acids. V was pared by 2 bases and J by 0 bases, with 4 bases of the junction left unmatched. The CDR3 nucleotides read TGTGCCAGCAGCTTCCGACTAGCGGCCAGCACAGATACGCAGTATTTT. Its translation: CASSFRLAASTDTQYF.

A remark on this clone: Other DNA sequences from this sample encode an identical CDR3 as well. The V and J genes are TRBV5-1 and TRBJ2-2; unclear D gene. The CDR3 has 15 residues. Germline V gene sequence: CDR1 SGHRS, CDR2 YFSETQ. V was clipped by 0 bases and J by 0 bases, with 6 bases between them. For the CDR3, the DNA is TGCGCCAGCAGCTTGGGGACGGCGAACACCGGGGAGCTGTTTTTT. The encoded protein is CASSLGTANTGELFF.

This clone has a handful of counts. The rearrangement links TRBV10-1 to TRBJ2-3; 8 bases map to TRBD2. The V gene's germline CDR1 is WNHNN and CDR2 SYGVQD (reference sequence). The CDR3 length is 15 residues. V was pared by 4 bases and J by 10 bases, with 13 bases of the junction left unmatched. The CDR3 coding sequence is TGCGCCAGCAGTGTCCAGCGGGAGAATTCCGGAGCGCAGTATTTT. Translated: CASSVQRENSGAQYF.

Only one count was recorded for this clone. V usage is TRBV6-1 and J usage is TRBJ2-7; D remains unclear. With 3 bases removed from V and 4 bases from J, the gap between germline ends came to 7 bases. The germline CDR1 and CDR2 sequences are MNHNS and SASEGT. The CDR3 is 12 residues long. The CDR3 loop reads CASSDQAYEQYF. CDR3 DNA sequence: TGTGCCAGCAGTGATCAGGCATACGAGCAGTACTTC.

This clone was counted only a few times. This chain connects TRBV2 to TRBJ1-1; D call uncertain. Deletions cut 4 bases from V and 7 bases from J, with 16 bases between. Germline V gene data show CDR1 as SNHLY and CDR2 as FYNNEI. The CDR3 consists of 14 residues. The DNA of the CDR3 is TGTGCCAGCAGTGGAGCCAGGTGGCCGGGTGAAGCTTTCTTT. As protein: CASSGARWPGEAFF.

The chain couples TRBV7-3 to TRBJ2-1; 10 nucleotides match TRBD2. The V and J ends lost 1 base and 6 bases, in that order; junction bases with no gene match: 6. The germline V gene encodes CDR1 SGHTA and CDR2 FQGTGA. The CDR3 consists of 16 residues. The CDR3 here is CASSLNLAGEVNEQFF. DNA of the CDR3: TGTGCCAGCAGCTTAAACCTAGCGGGAGAGGTCAATGAGCAGTTCTTC. Based on the CDR3 plus reference TRBV7-3 and TRBJ2-1, the full variable domain is GAGVSQTPSNKVTEKGKYVELRCDPISGHTALYWYRQSLGQGPEFLIYFQGTGAADDSGLPNDRFFAVRPEGSVSTLKIQRTERGDSAVYLCASSLNLAGEVNEQFFGPGTRLTVL.

This clone has just a few counts. V gene TRBV5-1 combines with J gene TRBJ1-2; a weak D match, TRBD1 (6 bases). With 0 bases removed from V and 5 bases from J, the gap between germline ends came to 11 bases. Germline lookup yields CDR1 SGHRS and CDR2 YFSETQ. This CDR3 is built from 14 residues. In DNA form, the CDR3 reads TGCGCCAGCAGCTTGGGAGGACAGCTGTATGGCTACACCTTC. This codes for CASSLGGQLYGYTF.

This sequence joins TRBV25-1 and TRBJ2-5; 11 bases align to TRBD2. Germline V gene data show CDR1 as MGHDK and CDR2 as SYGVNS. This CDR3 has 17 residues. The junction had 8 bases not matched to a gene; V was cut back by 1 base and J by 4 bases. The CDR3 sequence: CASSEWAISGRAETQYF. The CDR3 nucleotides are TGTGCCAGCAGTGAATGGGCCATTAGCGGGAGGGCAGAGACCCAGTACTTC.

This clone was recorded once. The V call is TRBV6-4, the J call TRBJ2-1, with 11 nucleotides matching TRBD2. The CDR3 sequence is 15 residues long. Unmatched junction bases numbered 5, after V lost 6 bases and J lost 4 bases. Per the germline V gene, CDR1 is MRHNA and CDR2 is SNTAGT. CDR3 sequence: CASSAGTSGYNEQFF. Here the CDR3 DNA reads TGTGCCAGCAGCGCCGGGACTAGCGGATACAATGAGCAGTTCTTC.

The CDR3 reads CASSSVYASNQPQHF. CDR3 nucleotides: TGTGCCAGTAGTTCCGTATATGCGAGCAATCAGCCCCAGCATTTT. The chain is built from TRBV19 and TRBJ1-5; D not resolved. Germline V lookup: CDR1 LNHDA, CDR2 SQIVND (reference sequence). V was pared by 5 bases and J by 1 base, with 12 bases between. This CDR3 contains 15 residues.